A single sample gave rise to the 21 T cell receptor beta chains below, sequenced in a study of Graves' ophthalmopathy and Graves' hyperthyroidism. Amplified TCR beta CDR3 regions were obtained using RNA transcripts as template. Second-round multiplex PCR followed a first-round RT-PCR using HTBI primers. Using its own MiXCR run on the multiplex PCR reads, TCRdb lists one record per CDR3 protein. The table lists roughly 700,000 distinct CDR3 sequences, 40% of them singletons. Sample: peripheral blood. The receptors were gathered from an adult man with Graves' ophthalmopathy.

V gene TRBV19 combines with J gene TRBJ1-5; D unclear. CDR1 and CDR2 (germline): LNHDA, SQIVND (reference sequence). The CDR3 has 17 amino acids. V dropped 3 bases and J dropped 2 bases, with 17 bases sitting between them. CDR3 nucleotide sequence: TGTGCCAGTAGTATTCGGGAGGGTGGATCGGGCAATCAGCCCCAGCATTTT. It translates to CASSIREGGSGNQPQHF.

The V and J genes are TRBV25-1 and TRBJ1-5; a weak D match, TRBD1 (5 bases). Trimming removed 5 bases from V and 0 bases from J, with 17 bases in between. The germline V gene encodes CDR1 MGHDK and CDR2 SYGVNS. The CDR3 contains 17 residues. CDR3 sequence (DNA): TGTGCCAGCAGTTCCCTTGGCAGGGATTATAGCAATCAGCCCCAGCATTTT. This translates into CASSSLGRDYSNQPQHF. The variable domain in full, completed from reference TRBV25-1 and TRBJ1-5, reads EADIYQTPRYLVIGTGKKITLECSQTMGHDKMYWYQQDPGMELHLIHYSYGVNSTEKGDLSSESTVSRIRTEHFPLTLESARPSHTSQYLCASSSLGRDYSNQPQHFGDGTRLSIL.

The chain has TRBV14 and TRBJ1-2; D is unclear. The V gene's germline CDR1 is SGHDN and CDR2 FVKESK. The CDR3 loop spans 16 amino acids. V lost 4 bases and J 0 bases, leaving 15 bases between the germline ends. The CDR3 reads CASSPRPLSANYGYTF. The CDR3 nucleotides are TGTGCCAGCAGCCCCAGACCCCTTAGTGCTAACTATGGCTACACCTTC.

This clonotype was counted at least ten times. The chain is built from TRBV2 and TRBJ1-2; possibly TRBD1 for D (5 bases). Trimming stripped 4 bases from V and 7 bases from J, with 16 bases between. The CDR3 length is 14 residues. The germline gives CDR1 SNHLY, CDR2 FYNNEI. CDR3 in DNA: TGTGCCAGCAGTGTGAGCCAGACAGCGCTTGGCTACACCTTC. It translates to CASSVSQTALGYTF. The variable domain in full, completed from reference TRBV2 and TRBJ1-2, reads EPEVTQTPSHQVTQMGQEVILRCVPISNHLYFYWYRQILGQKVEFLVSFYNNEISEKSEIFDDQFSVERPDGSNFTLKIRSTKLEDSAMYFCASSVSQTALGYTFGSGTRLTVV.

The table lists this clonotype with a few counts. The CDR3 region has the DNA TGTGCCACCAGCAAAGGGGGGGACTACGAGCAGTACTTC. Residues: CATSKGGDYEQYF. The gene calls are TRBV15 and TRBJ2-7; D might be TRBD2 (7 bases). Germline CDR1 is LNHNV and CDR2 is YYDKDF (reference sequence). The CDR3 consists of 13 residues. Deletions cut 4 bases from V and 3 bases from J, with 10 bases between.

This clonotype showed up just a few times. This chain links TRBV2 with TRBJ2-2; the match to TRBD2 covers 14 bases. The CDR3 consists of 18 residues. With V trimmed by 6 bases and J by 2 bases, 8 bases remained unmatched. Germline loops: CDR1 SNHLY, CDR2 FYNNEI. The CDR3 loop is CASRSPGTSGGNTGELFF. The CDR3 bases are TGTGCCAGCAGGTCCCCCGGGACTAGCGGGGGAAACACCGGGGAGCTGTTTTTT.

The chain uses TRBV20-1 and TRBJ2-7, with TRBD2 matching 7 bases. The CDR3 covers 15 residues. V shed 6 bases, J shed 5 bases, and the junction held 16 bases outside the gene matches. Germline V lookup: CDR1 DFQATT, CDR2 SNEGSKA (reference sequence). CDR3 residues: CSALMGRVDLDEQYF. CDR3 DNA sequence: TGCAGTGCCCTCATGGGGAGGGTGGATCTCGACGAGCAGTACTTC.

This clonotype was counted ten times or more. The chain has TRBV7-9 and TRBJ1-6; no firm D call. This CDR3 has 11 amino acids. The V end was cut by 3 bases, the J end by 10 bases, with 4 bases between. Germline CDR1 reads SEHNR; CDR2 reads FQNEAQ (reference sequence). CDR3 nucleotide sequence: TGTGCCAGCAGCTTGACGTCACCCCTCCACTTT. Its translation: CASSLTSPLHF.

This clonotype showed up many times. This rearrangement joins TRBV12-3 or TRBV12-4 to TRBJ1-1, with D unclear. Trimming removed 5 bases at V and 1 base at J, with 11 bases between. This CDR3 has 14 residues. DNA of the CDR3: TGTGCCAGCAGTCGAGCGTCTCGGAACACTGAAGCTTTCTTT. Protein sequence: CASSRASRNTEAFF.

The sample holds many counts of this clonotype. V gene TRBV25-1 combines with J gene TRBJ1-5; D is possibly TRBD1 (5 bases). Germline V gives CDR1 MGHDK, CDR2 SYGVNS. The CDR3 spans 16 residues. The germline V and J ends were trimmed by 4 bases and 0 bases, with 13 bases remaining between them. CDR3 amino acids: CASSGGTGNSNQPQHF. CDR3 bases: TGTGCCAGCAGTGGGGGGACGGGTAATAGCAATCAGCCCCAGCATTTT.

The chain has TRBV20-1 and TRBJ1-5, with D possibly matching TRBD1 (5 bases). V was clipped by 1 base and J by 3 bases, with 10 bases between them. Germline loops: CDR1 DFQATT, CDR2 SNEGSKA (reference sequence). The CDR3 is 14 residues long. The chain's CDR3 is CSARGPGTNQPQHF. CDR3 coding DNA: TGCAGTGCTAGAGGGCCAGGGACCAATCAGCCCCAGCATTTT.

The chain is built from TRBV4-2 and TRBJ2-5, with 9 positions matching TRBD1. CDR1 LGHNA and CDR2 YNFKEQ come from the germline V gene. CDR3 length: 16 amino acids. V lost 4 bases, J lost 4 bases, and 10 bases stayed unmatched. CDR3 in DNA: TGTGCCAGCAGCCCAGCAAACAGGGGGCGCCGAGAGACCCAGTACTTC. Encoded protein: CASSPANRGRRETQYF.

This clonotype was counted a few times. J is TRBJ2-7 and V is TRBV5-1; a possible D gene is TRBD1 (6 bases). Deletions cut 1 base from V and 5 bases from J, with 13 bases between. Germline lookup yields CDR1 SGHRS and CDR2 YFSETQ. CDR3 size: 14 residues. This CDR3 reads CASSLSPQGNEQYF. The DNA of the CDR3 is TGCGCCAGCAGCTTGTCCCCCCAGGGGAACGAGCAGTACTTC.

This clonotype was observed a handful of times. This sequence joins TRBV7-8 and TRBJ1-6; unclear D gene. Deletions cut 0 bases from V and 0 bases from J, with 9 bases between. This CDR3 has 17 residues. Germline assignment: CDR1 SGHVS and CDR2 FQNEAQ. CDR3: CASSLAAISSYNSPLHF. CDR3 DNA: TGTGCCAGCAGCTTAGCGGCGATAAGCTCCTATAATTCACCCCTCCACTTT.

This clonotype was picked up a small number of times. The chain joins TRBV10-3 to TRBJ1-5; D gene unclear. The CDR3 is 14 amino acids. With 10 bases removed from V and 0 bases from J, the gap between germline ends came to 13 bases. Germline CDR1 and CDR2: ENHRY and SYGVKD. CDR3 DNA sequence: TGTGCCAGCAAGGCGGACTATAGCAATCAGCCCCAGCATTTT. Amino acid sequence: CASKADYSNQPQHF.

Concerning this clonotype: A read error may be the cause here, since a much bigger clone is one base away. The rearrangement uses TRBV7-2 and TRBJ1-4, with D possibly being TRBD1 (5 bases). The CDR3 spans 16 residues. The germline V gene has CDR1 SGHTA and CDR2 FQGNSA. The CDR3 loop is CASSPQLSDSNGKLFF. Written as DNA, the CDR3 is TGTGCCAGCAGCCCCCAGTTGAGTGACAGTAATGGAAAACTGTTTTTT.

The chain is built from TRBV2 and TRBJ1-1, with 11 positions matching TRBD1. Losses at the gene ends were 8 bases for V and 5 bases for J; bases not matched to a gene: 7. The CDR3 is 14 residues long. Germline lookup yields CDR1 SNHLY and CDR2 FYNNEI. CDR3 DNA: TGTGCCAGCCCAACCGGGACAGGGGGGACTGAAGCTTTCTTT. It specifies CASPTGTGGTEAFF.

V and J are TRBV10-1 and TRBJ2-3; 7 bases map to TRBD1. V lost 4 bases to trimming and J lost 1 base; unmatched junction nucleotides: 2. This CDR3 is built from 14 residues. Germline CDR1 and CDR2: WNHNN and SYGVQD (reference sequence). The CDR3 DNA reads TGCGCCAGCAGTGGAGGACAGGGCACAGATACGCAGTATTTT. Its translation is CASSGGQGTDTQYF.

This clonotype was detected a few times. This chain uses TRBV7-9 with TRBJ2-2; no clear D gene. The V and J ends lost 2 bases and 6 bases respectively, with 7 bases between them. The CDR3 extends over 13 amino acids. The germline V gene encodes CDR1 SEHNR and CDR2 FQNEAQ (reference sequence). The CDR3 region is CASSLTSAGELFF. The CDR3 nucleotides read TGTGCCAGCAGCTTAACGAGTGCCGGGGAGCTGTTTTTT.

This clonotype was found a few times. The V gene is TRBV5-6, the J gene TRBJ1-6; D remains ambiguous. V dropped 0 bases and J dropped 0 bases, with 4 bases sitting between them. The length of the CDR3 is 15 residues. Germline CDR1 reads SGHDT; CDR2 reads YYEEEE. CDR3 region: CASSLVDSYNSPLHF. DNA of the CDR3: TGTGCCAGCAGCTTGGTGGACTCCTATAATTCACCCCTCCACTTT.

The chain recombines TRBV25-1 with TRBJ2-2, with 10 bases matching TRBD1. Germline CDR1 is MGHDK and CDR2 is SYGVNS. J lost 4 bases, V lost 11 bases, and 13 bases had no gene match. The CDR3 loop spans 16 amino acids. Written as DNA, the CDR3 is TGTGCCTGGAGCAAGATAAGGACAGGGGGCACCGGGGAGCTGTTTTTT. Translation gives CAWSKIRTGGTGELFF.